This paragraph reports one T cell receptor beta chain. Germline CDR1 SGHRS, CDR2 YFSETQ. The V end lost 2 bases, the J end lost 0 bases, and 12 bases lay between the germline ends. This CDR3 region has 16 residues. Using immunoSEQ multiplex PCR, the repertoire was profiled, and TCRdb retains in-frame clones only, with some absent. Of approximately 150,000 clones detected, around 81% appear once; the ten largest clones hold about 5%. These data come from a study of blood T cell repertoires in COVID-19. The chain links TRBV5-1 to TRBJ1-3, with D unclear. Sequenced input: peripheral blood. The sequence came from a woman in her forties or fifties with acute or convalescent COVID-19. The DNA of the CDR3 is TGCGCCAGCAGCTTCGGACTGCCGAGCTCTGGAAACACCATATATTTT. It is translated as CASSFGLPSSGNTIYF. The variable domain in full, completed from reference TRBV5-1 and TRBJ1-3, reads KAGVTQTPRYLIKTRGQQVTLSCSPISGHRSVSWYQQTPGQGLQFLFEYFSETQRNKGNFPGRFSGRQFSNSRSEMNVSTLELGDSALYLCASSFGLPSSGNTIYFGEGSWLTVV.